The clone carrying this T cell receptor beta chain occurred many times. Its specificity is not known. Beta-chain TCR CDR3 regions were amplified from RNA transcripts. HTBI-primed RT-PCR formed the first round, and a multiplex PCR formed the second. From the multiplex PCR reads, TCRdb called clonotypes with MiXCR, one entry per CDR3 protein. The table lists 400,000 to 450,000 distinct CDR3 sequences, roughly 20% of them singletons. These data belong to a study of Graves' ophthalmopathy and Graves' hyperthyroidism. Study-wide results and caveats: The blood repertoire also included most expanded thyroid clonotypes above 0.001 frequency. Separation of ophthalmopathy from stable hyperthyroidism was achieved by a 13-signature model, at 85% to 90% sensitivity and approximately 84% specificity.

The sample comprised peripheral blood. This TCR was recovered from a woman aged 18-30 years with stable Graves' hyperthyroidism.

CDR3 in DNA: TGTGCCAGCAGTGACGTTTGGGGGGCGCGCAGCTATGGCTACACCTTC. Protein product: CASSDVWGARSYGYTF. The V and J genes are TRBV6-4 and TRBJ1-2; D perhaps matches TRBD1 (6 bases). This CDR3 comprises 16 residues. Germline assignment: CDR1 MRHNA and CDR2 SNTAGT. The ends were cut back, 2 bases at V and 4 bases at J, with 17 bases in the middle.